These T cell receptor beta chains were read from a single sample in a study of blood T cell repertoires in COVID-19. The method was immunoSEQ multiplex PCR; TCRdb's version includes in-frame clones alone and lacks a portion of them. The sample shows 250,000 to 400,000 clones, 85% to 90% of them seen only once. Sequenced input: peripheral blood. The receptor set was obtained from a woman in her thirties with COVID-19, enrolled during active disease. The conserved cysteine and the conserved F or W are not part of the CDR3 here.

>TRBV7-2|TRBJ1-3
ASSPGTASGNTIY
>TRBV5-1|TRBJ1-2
ASRPEGQGSGYT
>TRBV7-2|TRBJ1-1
ASSLDWRAGAF
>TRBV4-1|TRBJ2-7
ASSRPSGDRAEQY
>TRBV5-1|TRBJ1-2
ASKPDTPYGYT
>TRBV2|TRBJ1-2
ASSGEGIIYGYT
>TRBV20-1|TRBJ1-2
SARTGYGYT
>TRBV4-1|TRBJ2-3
ASSQARSTDTQY
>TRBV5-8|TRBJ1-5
ASSYGQHNQPQH
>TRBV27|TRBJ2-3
ASYQLGGNTQY
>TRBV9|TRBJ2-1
ASSVGAGASYNEQF
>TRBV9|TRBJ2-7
ASSGGLAGESYEQY
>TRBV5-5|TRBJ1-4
ASSLEGASREKLF
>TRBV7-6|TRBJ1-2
ASSSGTGLGWGYT
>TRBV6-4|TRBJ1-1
ASSDFSDRESELGLSTEAF
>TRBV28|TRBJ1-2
ASRGGTGGGGYT
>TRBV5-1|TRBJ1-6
ASSPEPTGVNSPLH
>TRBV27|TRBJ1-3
ASSSTETGNTIY
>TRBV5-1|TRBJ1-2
ASSWDTIGYT
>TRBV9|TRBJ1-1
ASSATGTGGEAF
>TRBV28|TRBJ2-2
ASSTRLAAGELF
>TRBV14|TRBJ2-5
ASSQTGLQGETQY
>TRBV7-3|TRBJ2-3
ASSPFPSGSTDTQY
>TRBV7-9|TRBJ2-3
ASSFGQGAADTQY
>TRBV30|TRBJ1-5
AWSVQGNQPQH